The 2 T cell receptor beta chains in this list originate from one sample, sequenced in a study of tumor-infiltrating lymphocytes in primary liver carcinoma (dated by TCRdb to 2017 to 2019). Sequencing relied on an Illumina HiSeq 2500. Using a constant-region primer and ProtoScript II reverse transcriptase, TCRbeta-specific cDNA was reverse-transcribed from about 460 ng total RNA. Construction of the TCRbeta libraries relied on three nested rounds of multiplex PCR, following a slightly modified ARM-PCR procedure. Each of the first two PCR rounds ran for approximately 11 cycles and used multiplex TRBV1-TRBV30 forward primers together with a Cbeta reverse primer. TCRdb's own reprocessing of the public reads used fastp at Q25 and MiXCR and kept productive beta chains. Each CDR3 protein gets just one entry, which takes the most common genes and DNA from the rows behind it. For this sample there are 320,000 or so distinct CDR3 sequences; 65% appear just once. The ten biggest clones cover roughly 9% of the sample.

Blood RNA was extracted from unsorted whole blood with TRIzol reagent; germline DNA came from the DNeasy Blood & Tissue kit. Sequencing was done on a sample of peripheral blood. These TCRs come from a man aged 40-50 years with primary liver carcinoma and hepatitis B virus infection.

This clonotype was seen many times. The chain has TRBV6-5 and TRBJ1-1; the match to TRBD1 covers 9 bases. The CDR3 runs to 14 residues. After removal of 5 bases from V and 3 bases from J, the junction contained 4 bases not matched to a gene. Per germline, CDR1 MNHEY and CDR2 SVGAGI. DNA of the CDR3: TGTGCCAGCAGTCGGGACAGGGTTGACACTGAAGCTTTCTTT. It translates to CASSRDRVDTEAFF.

The CDR3 is CASSFGHGNYEQYF. In DNA form, the CDR3 reads TGCGCCAGCAGCTTTGGGCACGGGAACTACGAGCAGTACTTC. The chain uses TRBV5-1 and TRBJ2-7; tentatively, D is TRBD2 (5 bases). V gave up 2 bases and J gave up 3 bases, with 12 bases separating them. CDR1 and CDR2 from the germline V gene are SGHRS and YFSETQ. The CDR3 runs 14 residues. Complete variable domain (other parts from reference TRBV5-1 and TRBJ2-7): KAGVTQTPRYLIKTRGQQVTLSCSPISGHRSVSWYQQTPGQGLQFLFEYFSETQRNKGNFPGRFSGRQFSNSRSEMNVSTLELGDSALYLCASSFGHGNYEQYFGPGTRLTVT.